This T cell receptor beta chain was sequenced during a study of graft-versus-host responses after intestinal transplantation. Study-wide results and caveats: Allograft graft-versus-host to host-versus-graft clonal ratios ran high in patients with graft-donor T cell macrochimerism.

The CDR3 is 15 amino acids. V gave up 6 bases and J gave up 4 bases, with 17 bases separating them. Germline CDR1 KGHSH, CDR2 LQKENI. With regard to this clone: Its specificity is unknown.

The table came from immunoSEQ multiplex PCR; TCRdb's copy has only in-frame clones and leaves some out. This table holds over 85,000 clones, 85% to 95% found once. V and J are TRBV18 and TRBJ2-3; D gene uncertain. Sequenced material: unstimulated CD4+ T cells sorted from spleen or lymph node cells, taken before transplant. The clonotype comes from a human donor who was the organ donor for an intestinal transplant. The CDR3 here is CASSRVLGSADTQYF. DNA of the CDR3: TGTGCCAGCTCCCGAGTTCTGGGGTCGGCAGATACGCAGTATTTT. The full variable domain, rest sourced from reference TRBV18 and TRBJ2-3, is NAGVMQNPRHLVRRRGQEARLRCSPMKGHSHVYWYRQLPEEGLKFMVYLQKENIIDESGMPKERFSAEFPKEGPSILRIQQVVRGDSAAYFCASSRVLGSADTQYFGPGTRLTVL.